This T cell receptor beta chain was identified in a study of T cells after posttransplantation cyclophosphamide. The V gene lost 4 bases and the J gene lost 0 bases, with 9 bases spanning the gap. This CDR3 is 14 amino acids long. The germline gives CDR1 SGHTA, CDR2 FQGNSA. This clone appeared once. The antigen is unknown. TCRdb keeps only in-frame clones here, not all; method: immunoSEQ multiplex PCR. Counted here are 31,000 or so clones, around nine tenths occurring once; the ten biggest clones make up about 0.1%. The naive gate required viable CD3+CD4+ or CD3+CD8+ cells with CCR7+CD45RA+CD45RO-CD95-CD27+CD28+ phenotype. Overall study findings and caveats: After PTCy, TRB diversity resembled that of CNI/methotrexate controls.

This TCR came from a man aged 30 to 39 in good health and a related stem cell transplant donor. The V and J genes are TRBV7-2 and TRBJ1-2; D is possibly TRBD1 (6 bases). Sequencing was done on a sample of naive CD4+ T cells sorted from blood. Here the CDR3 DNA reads TGTGCCAGCAGCTGGACAGACTCTAACTATGGCTACACCTTC. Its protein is CASSWTDSNYGYTF.